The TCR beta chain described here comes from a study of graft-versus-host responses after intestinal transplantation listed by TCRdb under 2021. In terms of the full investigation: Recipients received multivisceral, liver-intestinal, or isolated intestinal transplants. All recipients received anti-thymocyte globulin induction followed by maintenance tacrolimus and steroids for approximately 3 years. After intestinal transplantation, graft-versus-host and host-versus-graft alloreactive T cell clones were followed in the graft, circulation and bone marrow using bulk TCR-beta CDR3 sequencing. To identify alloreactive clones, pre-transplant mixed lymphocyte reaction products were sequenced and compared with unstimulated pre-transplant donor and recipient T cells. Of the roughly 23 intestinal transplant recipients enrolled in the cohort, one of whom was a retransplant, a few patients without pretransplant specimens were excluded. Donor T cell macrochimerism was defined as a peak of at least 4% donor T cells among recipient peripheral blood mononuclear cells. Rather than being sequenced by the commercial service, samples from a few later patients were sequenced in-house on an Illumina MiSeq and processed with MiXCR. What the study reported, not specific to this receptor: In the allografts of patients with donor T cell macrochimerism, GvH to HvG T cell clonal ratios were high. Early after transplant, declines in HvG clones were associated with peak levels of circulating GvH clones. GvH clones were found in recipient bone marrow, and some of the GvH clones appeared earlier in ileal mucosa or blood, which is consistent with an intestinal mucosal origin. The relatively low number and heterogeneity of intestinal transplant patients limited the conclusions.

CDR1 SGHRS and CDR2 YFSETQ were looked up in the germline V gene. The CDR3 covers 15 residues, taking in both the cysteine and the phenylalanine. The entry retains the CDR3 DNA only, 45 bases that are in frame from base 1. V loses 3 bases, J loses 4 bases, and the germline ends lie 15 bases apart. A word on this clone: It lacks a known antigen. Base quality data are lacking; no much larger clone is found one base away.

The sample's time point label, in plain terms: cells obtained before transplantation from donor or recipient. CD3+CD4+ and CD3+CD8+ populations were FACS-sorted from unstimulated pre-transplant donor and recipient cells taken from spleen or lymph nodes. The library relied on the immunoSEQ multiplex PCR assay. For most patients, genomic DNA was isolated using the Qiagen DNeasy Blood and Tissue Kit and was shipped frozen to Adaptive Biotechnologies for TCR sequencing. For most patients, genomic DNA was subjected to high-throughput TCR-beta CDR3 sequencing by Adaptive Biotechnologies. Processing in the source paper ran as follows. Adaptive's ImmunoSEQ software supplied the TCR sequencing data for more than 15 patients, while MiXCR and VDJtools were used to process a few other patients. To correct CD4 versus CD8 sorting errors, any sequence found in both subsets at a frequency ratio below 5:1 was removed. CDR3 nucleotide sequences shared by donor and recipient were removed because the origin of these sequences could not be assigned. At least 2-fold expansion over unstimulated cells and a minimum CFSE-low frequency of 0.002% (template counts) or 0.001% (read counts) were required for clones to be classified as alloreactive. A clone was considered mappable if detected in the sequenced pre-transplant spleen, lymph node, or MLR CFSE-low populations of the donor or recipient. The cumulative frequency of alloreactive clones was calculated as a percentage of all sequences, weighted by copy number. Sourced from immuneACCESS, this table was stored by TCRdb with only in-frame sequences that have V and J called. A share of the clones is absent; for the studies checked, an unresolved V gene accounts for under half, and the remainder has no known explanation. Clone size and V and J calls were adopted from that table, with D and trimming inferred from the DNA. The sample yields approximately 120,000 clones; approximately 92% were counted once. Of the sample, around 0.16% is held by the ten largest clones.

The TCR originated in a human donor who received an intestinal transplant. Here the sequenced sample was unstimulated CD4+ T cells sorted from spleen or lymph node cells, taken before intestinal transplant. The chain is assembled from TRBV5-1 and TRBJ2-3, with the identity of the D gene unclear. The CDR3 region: CASSSALRSPDTQYF. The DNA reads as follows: TGCGCCAGCAGCTCGGCACTGAGATCTCCAGATACGCAGTATTTT. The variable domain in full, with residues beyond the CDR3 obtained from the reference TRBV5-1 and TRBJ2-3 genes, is KAGVTQTPRYLIKTRGQQVTLSCSPISGHRSVSWYQQTPGQGLQFLFEYFSETQRNKGNFPGRFSGRQFSNSRSEMNVSTLELGDSALYLCASSSALRSPDTQYFGPGTRLTVL.